A single sample gave rise to the 28 T cell receptor beta chains below, sequenced in a study of blood T cell repertoires in COVID-19. The data were produced by immunoSEQ multiplex PCR, yet TCRdb's version contains in-frame clones alone and is incomplete. The sample contains 200,000 to 250,000 clones, over 80% of which appear only once. Input material: peripheral blood. Receptors were obtained from a man aged 25-40 years with COVID-19, enrolled during active disease.

This clone has only one observation. The chain links TRBV7-2 to TRBJ1-1, with D perhaps matching TRBD1 (5 bases). Trimming took 7 bases from V and 7 from J, leaving 19 bases between them. Per the germline V gene, CDR1 is SGHTA and CDR2 is FQGNSA. CDR3 length: 14 amino acids. CDR3 amino acids: CASTPLPGWNEAFF. The CDR3 region has the DNA TGTGCCAGCACCCCTCTGCCAGGGTGGAATGAAGCTTTCTTT.

This rearrangement joins TRBV2 to TRBJ1-2, with a weak D call TRBD1 (5 bases). Trimming left V 6 bases short and J 8 bases short, with 19 bases between. There are 14 residues in the CDR3. Germline V gene sequence: CDR1 SNHLY, CDR2 FYNNEI. As DNA, the CDR3 is TGTGCCAGCAGCGAAAGATCAGGGTTTTACGGCTACACCTTC. This translates into CASSERSGFYGYTF.

J is TRBJ1-4 and V is TRBV4-3; D unclear. The CDR3 totals 13 residues. V was clipped by 5 bases and J by 7 bases, with 11 bases between them. The germline CDR1 and CDR2 sequences are LGHNA and YSLEER. CDR3 nucleotides: TGCGCCAGCAGCTTTCGGACTTCTGAAAAACTGTTTTTT. It is translated as CASSFRTSEKLFF.

The chain couples TRBV7-2 to TRBJ2-1, with a tentative D call TRBD1 (5 bases). In germline, CDR1 is SGHTA, CDR2 FQGNSA. The CDR3 length is 14 residues. The V end was cut by 5 bases, the J end by 5 bases, with 13 bases between. CDR3 sequence (DNA): TGTGCCAGCAGCCCATTTAGGGGCCACAATGAGCAGTTCTTC. It encodes CASSPFRGHNEQFF.

In DNA form, the CDR3 reads TGTGCCAGCAGTCCCCAAATGGAGAATGAAAAACTGTTTTTT. It translates to CASSPQMENEKLFF. The rearrangement links TRBV6-5 to TRBJ1-4, with D unclear. The CDR3 covers 14 residues. V was clipped by 5 bases and J by 5 bases, with 12 bases between them. From germline, CDR1 is MNHEY and CDR2 SVGAGI.

V is TRBV7-6 and J is TRBJ1-3; 7 bases fit TRBD1. This CDR3 spans 17 amino acids. The V gene's germline CDR1 is SGHVS and CDR2 FNYEAQ. V gave up 1 base and J gave up 1 base; unmatched junction bases: 7. The CDR3: CASSLVGTASSGNTIYF. CDR3 in DNA: TGTGCCAGCAGCTTAGTTGGGACAGCTTCTTCTGGAAACACCATATATTTT.

The rearrangement uses TRBV3-1 (or the pseudogene TRBV3-2) and TRBJ2-5; D is perhaps TRBD2 (6 bases). The V end was cut by 0 bases, the J end by 2 bases, with 28 bases between. The CDR3 consists of 21 residues. The germline V gene has CDR1 LGHDT and CDR2 YNNKEL (reference sequence). The CDR3 DNA is TGTGCCAGCAGCCAAGATATCAGGTCGGGGGAGCCTAATCCTCCTCAAGAGACCCAGTACTTC. Protein: CASSQDIRSGEPNPPQETQYF.

V gene TRBV5-4 combines with J gene TRBJ1-2; 9 nucleotides align to TRBD1. CDR1 is SGHNT and CDR2 is YYREEE in the germline V gene (reference sequence). The CDR3 runs 14 residues. The V and J ends lost 4 bases and 8 bases, in that order; junction bases with no gene match: 9. This chain's CDR3 is CASSSDRGIGGYTF. The CDR3 DNA sequence: TGTGCCAGCAGCAGTGACAGGGGGATAGGAGGCTACACCTTC.

The V call is TRBV6-2 or TRBV6-3, the J call TRBJ1-4; D gene unclear. This CDR3 spans 15 amino acids. CDR1 and CDR2 from the germline V gene are MNHEY and SVGEGT. V lost 2 bases to trimming and J lost 0 bases, with 7 bases between them. CDR3 in amino acids: CASSYPGATNEKLFF. Here the CDR3 DNA reads TGTGCCAGCAGTTACCCGGGAGCAACTAATGAAAAACTGTTTTTT.

The chain recombines TRBV11-2 with TRBJ2-7; 9 bases fit TRBD2. From germline, CDR1 is SGHAT and CDR2 FQNNGV. The CDR3 extends over 15 amino acids. V was clipped by 4 bases and J by 2 bases; unmatched bases: 6. CDR3 bases: TGTGCCAGCAGCTCCGAGCGGGAGGTCCCCTACGAGCAGTACTTC. It is translated as CASSSEREVPYEQYF.

This rearrangement joins TRBV28 to TRBJ1-6, with D possibly matching TRBD1 (5 bases). V gave up 3 bases and J gave up 2 bases, with 11 bases separating them. The CDR3 runs 16 residues. Germline values: CDR1 MDHEN, CDR2 SYDVKM. CDR3 sequence reads: CASSLDGGPYNSPLHF. Written as DNA, the CDR3 is TGTGCCAGCAGTTTGGACGGGGGACCCTATAATTCACCCCTCCACTTT.

The chain recombines TRBV28 with TRBJ1-3; 7 bases are shared with TRBD1. V was clipped by 7 bases and J by 2 bases; unmatched bases: 5. CDR1 and CDR2 from the germline V gene are MDHEN and SYDVKM. CDR3 length: 14 residues. CDR3 sequence (DNA): TGTGCCAGCACCCTAGACAGGGCTGGAAACACCATATATTTT. Translation: CASTLDRAGNTIYF.

The chain is built from TRBV10-3 and TRBJ2-7, with D perhaps matching TRBD1 (5 bases). Germline CDR1 ENHRY, CDR2 SYGVKD. V lost 2 bases to trimming and J lost 6 bases, with 14 bases between them. This CDR3 spans 14 amino acids. DNA of the CDR3: TGTGCCATCAGTGAGCCCAACCAGGGTCGCGAGCAGTACTTC. Its translation: CAISEPNQGREQYF.

This chain uses TRBV27 with TRBJ2-1; TRBD2 matches at 15 bases. CDR1 and CDR2 (germline): MNHEY, SMNVEV (reference sequence). The CDR3 is made up of 14 amino acids. Trimming took 7 bases from V and 8 from J; bases not matched to a gene: 3. The CDR3 DNA reads TGTGCCAGCAAAGGGACTAGCGGGAGGCATGAGCAGTTCTTC. Its translation is CASKGTSGRHEQFF.

V is TRBV7-6 and J is TRBJ2-7; 11 nucleotides line up with TRBD2. This CDR3 comprises 15 residues. Germline CDR1 reads SGHVS; CDR2 reads FNYEAQ. J gave up 5 bases and V 5 bases, and 8 bases lay outside the gene matches. The CDR3 here is CASSPPTSGTHEQYF. The CDR3 bases are TGTGCCAGCAGCCCGCCGACTAGCGGGACCCACGAGCAGTACTTC. Drawing the rest from reference TRBV7-6 and TRBJ2-7, the complete variable domain is GAGVSQSPRYKVTKRGQDVALRCDPISGHVSLYWYRQALGQGPEFLTYFNYEAQQDKSGLPNDRFSAERPEGSISTLTIQRTEQRDSAMYRCASSPPTSGTHEQYFGPGTRLTVT.

This clone was picked up many times. The chain is built from TRBV6-5 and TRBJ1-2; 7 nucleotides agree with TRBD1. Germline loops: CDR1 MNHEY, CDR2 SVGAGI. Trimming cost V 6 bases and J 4 bases; bases outside gene matches: 5. CDR3 length: 13 residues. The CDR3 reads CASRTTGSYGYTF. The CDR3 nucleotides read TGTGCCAGCAGGACGACAGGGTCCTATGGCTACACCTTC.

The chain is built from TRBV6-5 and TRBJ2-1, with D possibly TRBD2 on 7 matching bases. Trimming cost V 0 bases and J 7 bases, with 13 bases left between them. Germline CDR1 and CDR2: MNHEY and SVGAGI. This CDR3 comprises 15 residues. CDR3 nucleotides: TGTGCCAGCAGTTACTCGAACGGGGGGCCGAATGAGCAGTTCTTC. Protein: CASSYSNGGPNEQFF.

The chain has TRBV6-5 and TRBJ1-2, with D tentatively TRBD1 (6 bases). V was shortened by 0 bases and J by 4 bases, with 15 bases between the two germline ends. The CDR3 has 16 amino acids. Germline CDR1 MNHEY, CDR2 SVGAGI. CDR3 region: CASSYSKRTDLYGYTF. The CDR3 bases are TGTGCCAGCAGTTACTCGAAACGGACAGACCTCTATGGCTACACCTTC.

The chain has TRBV19 and TRBJ1-5, with D perhaps TRBD1 (5 bases). CDR3 length equals 15 residues. V lost 1 base and J lost 1, with 8 bases in between. Per the germline V gene, CDR1 is LNHDA and CDR2 is SQIVND (reference sequence). CDR3 sequence: CASSIGQNSNQPQHF. CDR3 nucleotide sequence: TGTGCCAGTAGTATAGGACAGAACAGCAATCAGCCCCAGCATTTT.

The V gene is TRBV5-5, the J gene TRBJ1-1, with 9 bases that match TRBD1. Trimming removed 3 bases from V and 5 bases from J; junction bases left unmatched: 2. Germline V gives CDR1 SGHKS, CDR2 YYEKEE (reference sequence). The CDR3 is made up of 13 amino acids. CDR3 sequence (DNA): TGTGCCAGCAGCTCAGGGACAGGGACTGAAGCTTTCTTT. The encoded protein is CASSSGTGTEAFF.

The V call is TRBV6-6, the J call TRBJ1-1, with 9 bases aligning to TRBD1. Per germline, CDR1 MNHNY and CDR2 SVGAGI (reference sequence). This CDR3 contains 14 residues. V shed 8 bases and J 6 bases; nucleotides not matched to a gene: 10. Here the CDR3 reads CASRSRTGAAEAFF. In DNA form, the CDR3 reads TGTGCCAGCCGATCCAGGACAGGGGCGGCTGAAGCTTTCTTT.

J is TRBJ1-1 and V is TRBV7-2; D remains ambiguous. V lost 5 bases and J 0 bases, leaving 10 bases between the germline ends. The germline V gene has CDR1 SGHTA and CDR2 FQGNSA. There are 14 residues in the CDR3. CDR3: CASSPRTLNTEAFF. CDR3 in DNA: TGTGCCAGCAGCCCTCGCACTTTGAACACTGAAGCTTTCTTT. Full variable domain (outside the CDR3, taken from reference TRBV7-2 and TRBJ1-1): GAGVSQSPSNKVTEKGKDVELRCDPISGHTALYWYRQSLGQGLEFLIYFQGNSAPDKSGLPSDRFSAERTGGSVSTLTIQRTQQEDSAVYLCASSPRTLNTEAFFGQGTRLTVV.

The chain carries TRBV24-1 and TRBJ2-1; 8 bases align to TRBD1. CDR1 is KGHDR, CDR2 SFDVKD, per germline. The CDR3 is 15 amino acids. J lost 5 bases, V lost 12 bases, and 14 bases had no gene match. CDR3 DNA: TGTGCCTCAGCGACAGGACAGGGATTACACAATGAGCAGTTCTTC. Protein product: CASATGQGLHNEQFF.

This clone has more than one count but fewer than ten. The chain joins TRBV2 to TRBJ2-1; D is possibly TRBD2 (5 bases). With 4 bases removed from V and 0 bases from J, the gap between germline ends came to 7 bases. CDR3 length: 14 residues. The germline V gene has CDR1 SNHLY and CDR2 FYNNEI. As DNA, the CDR3 is TGTGCCAGCAGTGTTGGGAGCTCCTACAATGAGCAGTTCTTC. Its translation is CASSVGSSYNEQFF. Full variable domain (missing parts from reference TRBV2 and TRBJ2-1): EPEVTQTPSHQVTQMGQEVILRCVPISNHLYFYWYRQILGQKVEFLVSFYNNEISEKSEIFDDQFSVERPDGSNFTLKIRSTKLEDSAMYFCASSVGSSYNEQFFGPGTRLTVL.

The genes are TRBV19 and TRBJ1-4; D call uncertain. Between the trimmed V and J ends, which lost 3 bases and 0 bases, there was a span of 14 bases. The CDR3 has 17 amino acids. The germline V gene encodes CDR1 LNHDA and CDR2 SQIVND (reference sequence). CDR3 bases: TGTGCCAGTAGTATCCTCCTCACAGCTGCAACTAATGAAAAACTGTTTTTT. Its protein product is CASSILLTAATNEKLFF.

The V call is TRBV6-2 or TRBV6-3, the J call TRBJ1-1; TRBD1 is a possible D gene (5 bases). Germline-derived CDR1 and CDR2 are MNHEY and SVGEGT. The V end was cut by 5 bases, the J end by 1 base, with 14 bases between. This CDR3 region has 15 residues. CDR3 in amino acids: CASSIRANTNTEAFF. The DNA for the CDR3 is TGTGCCAGCAGTATCAGGGCCAATACGAACACTGAAGCTTTCTTT.

This clone was detected only a few times. The chain is built from TRBV10-3 and TRBJ1-1; D is possibly TRBD1 (6 bases). The CDR3 spans 12 residues. The germline V gene encodes CDR1 ENHRY and CDR2 SYGVKD. V was cut by 0 bases and J by 9 bases, with 8 bases left in between. The CDR3 reads CAISESGGQAFF. DNA of the CDR3: TGTGCCATCAGTGAGTCCGGGGGGCAAGCTTTCTTT.

The rearrangement uses TRBV19 and TRBJ1-3, with D possibly being TRBD1 (5 bases). CDR1 is LNHDA and CDR2 is SQIVND in the germline V gene (reference sequence). Trimming stripped 3 bases from V and 4 bases from J, with 19 bases between. This CDR3 is 17 amino acids long. This CDR3 is CASSISASGFFGNTIYF. CDR3 nucleotide sequence: TGTGCCAGTAGTATCTCGGCTTCAGGGTTTTTCGGAAACACCATATATTTT.